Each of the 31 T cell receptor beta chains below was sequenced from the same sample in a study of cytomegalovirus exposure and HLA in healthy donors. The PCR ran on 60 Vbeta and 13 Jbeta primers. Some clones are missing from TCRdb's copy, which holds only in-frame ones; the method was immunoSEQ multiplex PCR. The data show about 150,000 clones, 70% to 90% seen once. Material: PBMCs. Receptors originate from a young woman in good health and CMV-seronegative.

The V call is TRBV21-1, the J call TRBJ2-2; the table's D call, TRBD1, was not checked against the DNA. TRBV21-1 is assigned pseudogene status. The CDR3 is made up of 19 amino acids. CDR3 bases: TGTGCCAGCAGCCCTCCCCCACTCGGGACAGGGGTTAACACCGGGGAGCTGTTTTTT. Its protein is CASSPPPLGTGVNTGELFF.

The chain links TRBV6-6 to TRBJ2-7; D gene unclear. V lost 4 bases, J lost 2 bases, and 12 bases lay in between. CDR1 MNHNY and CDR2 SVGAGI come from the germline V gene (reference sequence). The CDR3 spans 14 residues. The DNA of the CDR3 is TGTGCCAGCAGTTTTGGGCACCGCCCCTACGAGCAGTACTTC. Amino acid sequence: CASSFGHRPYEQYF.

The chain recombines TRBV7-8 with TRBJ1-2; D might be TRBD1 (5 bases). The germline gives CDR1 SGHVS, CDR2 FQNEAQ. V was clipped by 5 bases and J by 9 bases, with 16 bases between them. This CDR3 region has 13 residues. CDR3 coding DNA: TGTGCCAGCAGCCCGGACACCTATGGCAGCTACACCTTC. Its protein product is CASSPDTYGSYTF.

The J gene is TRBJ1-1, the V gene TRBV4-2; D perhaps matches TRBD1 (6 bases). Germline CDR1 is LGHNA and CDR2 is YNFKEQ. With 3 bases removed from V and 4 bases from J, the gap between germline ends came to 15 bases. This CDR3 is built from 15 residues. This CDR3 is CASSQERQAGTEAFF. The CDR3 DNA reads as TGTGCCAGCAGCCAGGAACGACAGGCGGGCACTGAAGCTTTCTTT.

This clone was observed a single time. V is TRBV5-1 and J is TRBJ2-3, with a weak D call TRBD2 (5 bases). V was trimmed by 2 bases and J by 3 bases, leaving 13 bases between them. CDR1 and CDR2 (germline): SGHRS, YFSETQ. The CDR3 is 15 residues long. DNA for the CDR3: TGCGCCAGCAGCTTCCTGAAGAGGGTTACAGATACGCAGTATTTT. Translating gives CASSFLKRVTDTQYF.

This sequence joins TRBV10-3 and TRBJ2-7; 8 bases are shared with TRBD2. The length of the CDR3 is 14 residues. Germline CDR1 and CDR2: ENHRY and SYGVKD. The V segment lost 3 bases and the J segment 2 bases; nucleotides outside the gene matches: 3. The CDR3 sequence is CAISDPRGAYEQYF. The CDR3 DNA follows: TGTGCCATCAGTGATCCGCGGGGGGCCTACGAGCAGTACTTC.

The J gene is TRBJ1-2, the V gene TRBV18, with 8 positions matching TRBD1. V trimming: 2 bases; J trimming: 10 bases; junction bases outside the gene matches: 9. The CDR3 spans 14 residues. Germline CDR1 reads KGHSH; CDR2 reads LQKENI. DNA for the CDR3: TGTGCCAGCTCACCAGGCAGGGGGCTTGGTGACTACACCTTC. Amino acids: CASSPGRGLGDYTF.

CDR3 residues: CASSLPSGGTDTQYF. CDR3 DNA: TGTGCCAGCAGCTTACCGAGCGGGGGCACAGATACGCAGTATTTT. The chain combines TRBV7-2 with TRBJ2-3; 7 bases map to TRBD2. V shed 2 bases and J 1 base; nucleotides not matched to a gene: 3. From germline, CDR1 is SGHTA and CDR2 FQGNSA. The CDR3 has 15 residues. The whole variable domain, filled in from reference TRBV7-2 and TRBJ2-3, reads GAGVSQSPSNKVTEKGKDVELRCDPISGHTALYWYRQSLGQGLEFLIYFQGNSAPDKSGLPSDRFSAERTGGSVSTLTIQRTQQEDSAVYLCASSLPSGGTDTQYFGPGTRLTVL.

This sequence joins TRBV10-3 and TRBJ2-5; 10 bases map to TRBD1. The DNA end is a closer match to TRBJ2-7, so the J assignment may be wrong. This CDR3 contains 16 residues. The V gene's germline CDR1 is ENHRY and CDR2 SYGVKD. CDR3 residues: CAISLLPGTGDYEQYF. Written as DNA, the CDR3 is TGTGCCATCAGTCTACTCCCCGGGACAGGGGATTACGAGCAGTACTTC.

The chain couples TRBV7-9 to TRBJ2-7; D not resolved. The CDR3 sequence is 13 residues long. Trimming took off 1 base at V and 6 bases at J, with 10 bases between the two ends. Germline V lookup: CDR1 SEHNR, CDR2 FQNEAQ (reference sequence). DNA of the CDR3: TGTGCCAGCAGCTTAGAGCAAGAGGCCGAGCAGTACTTC. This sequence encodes CASSLEQEAEQYF.

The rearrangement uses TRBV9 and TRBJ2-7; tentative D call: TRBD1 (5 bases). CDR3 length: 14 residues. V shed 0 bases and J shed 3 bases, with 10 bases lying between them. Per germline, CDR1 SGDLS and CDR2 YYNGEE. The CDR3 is CASSVGRQGYEQYF. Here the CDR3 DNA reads TGTGCCAGCAGCGTAGGGCGTCAGGGCTACGAGCAGTACTTC.

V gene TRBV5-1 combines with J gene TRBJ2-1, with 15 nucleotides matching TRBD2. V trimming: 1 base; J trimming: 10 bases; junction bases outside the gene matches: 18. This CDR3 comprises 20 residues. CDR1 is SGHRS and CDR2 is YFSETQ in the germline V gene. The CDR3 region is CASSLYPGNGLAGGPEEQFF. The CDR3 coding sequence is TGCGCCAGCAGCTTGTACCCAGGCAATGGACTAGCGGGAGGGCCGGAGGAGCAGTTCTTC.

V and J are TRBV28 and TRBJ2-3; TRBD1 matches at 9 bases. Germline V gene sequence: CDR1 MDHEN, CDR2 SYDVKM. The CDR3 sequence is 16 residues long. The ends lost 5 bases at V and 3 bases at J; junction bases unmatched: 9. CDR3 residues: CASSPGTGKGTDTQYF. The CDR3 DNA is TGTGCCAGCAGTCCCGGGACAGGGAAGGGGACAGATACGCAGTATTTT.

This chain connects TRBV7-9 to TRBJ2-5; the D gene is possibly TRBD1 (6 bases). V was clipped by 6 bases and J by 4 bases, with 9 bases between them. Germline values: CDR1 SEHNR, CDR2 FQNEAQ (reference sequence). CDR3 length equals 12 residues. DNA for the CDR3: TGTGCCAGCAGTCCACAGGGAGAGACCCAGTACTTC. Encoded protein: CASSPQGETQYF.

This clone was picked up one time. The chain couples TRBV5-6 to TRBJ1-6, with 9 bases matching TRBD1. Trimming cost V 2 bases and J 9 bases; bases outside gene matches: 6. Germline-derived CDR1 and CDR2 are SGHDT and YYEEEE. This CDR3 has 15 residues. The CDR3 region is CASSFGTGGSSPLHF. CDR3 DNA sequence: TGTGCCAGCAGCTTCGGTACAGGGGGCAGTTCACCCCTCCACTTT. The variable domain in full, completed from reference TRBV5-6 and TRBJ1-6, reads DAGVTQSPTHLIKTRGQQVTLRCSPKSGHDTVSWYQQALGQGPQFIFQYYEEEERQRGNFPDRFSGHQFPNYSSELNVNALLLGDSALYLCASSFGTGGSSPLHFGNGTRLTVT.

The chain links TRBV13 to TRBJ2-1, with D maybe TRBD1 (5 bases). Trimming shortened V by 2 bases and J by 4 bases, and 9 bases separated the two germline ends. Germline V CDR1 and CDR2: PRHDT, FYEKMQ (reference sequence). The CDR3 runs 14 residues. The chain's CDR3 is CASSLLTGYNEQFF. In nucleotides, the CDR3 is TGTGCCAGCAGCTTATTAACAGGTTACAATGAGCAGTTCTTC. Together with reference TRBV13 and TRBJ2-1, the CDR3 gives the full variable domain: AAGVIQSPRHLIKEKRETATLKCYPIPRHDTVYWYQQGPGQDPQFLISFYEKMQSDKGSIPDRFSAQQFSDYHSELNMSSLELGDSALYFCASSLLTGYNEQFFGPGTRLTVL.

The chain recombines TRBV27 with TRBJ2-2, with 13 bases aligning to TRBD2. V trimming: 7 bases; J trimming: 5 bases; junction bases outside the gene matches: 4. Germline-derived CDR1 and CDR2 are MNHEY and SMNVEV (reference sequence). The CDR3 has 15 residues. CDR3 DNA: TGTGCCAGCAAGGGACTAGCGGGGAATACCGGGGAGCTGTTTTTT. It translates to CASKGLAGNTGELFF.

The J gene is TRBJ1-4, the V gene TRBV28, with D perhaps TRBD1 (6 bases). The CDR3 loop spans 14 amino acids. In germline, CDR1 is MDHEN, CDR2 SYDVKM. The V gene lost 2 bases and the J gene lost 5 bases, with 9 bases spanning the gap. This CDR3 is CASSLDRRNEKLFF. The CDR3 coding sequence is TGTGCCAGCAGTTTAGACAGGAGGAATGAAAAACTGTTTTTT.

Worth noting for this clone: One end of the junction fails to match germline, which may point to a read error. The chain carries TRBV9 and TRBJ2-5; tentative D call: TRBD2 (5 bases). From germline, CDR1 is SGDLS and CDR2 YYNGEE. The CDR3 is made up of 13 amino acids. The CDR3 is CASSLRGQGTQYF. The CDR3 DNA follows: TGTGCCAGCAGTTTACGCGGGCAAGGGACCCAGTACTTC.

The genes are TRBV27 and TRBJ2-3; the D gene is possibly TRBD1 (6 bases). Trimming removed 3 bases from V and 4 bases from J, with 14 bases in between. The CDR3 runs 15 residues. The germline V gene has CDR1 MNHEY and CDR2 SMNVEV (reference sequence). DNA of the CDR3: TGTGCCAGCAGTTTCCAGCCAGGGGCGGCAGATACGCAGTATTTT. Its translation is CASSFQPGAADTQYF.

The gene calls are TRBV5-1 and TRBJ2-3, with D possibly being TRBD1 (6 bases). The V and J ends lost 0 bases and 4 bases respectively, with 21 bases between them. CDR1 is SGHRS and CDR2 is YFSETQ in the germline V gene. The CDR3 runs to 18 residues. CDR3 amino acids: CASSLEGEGRAQADTQYF. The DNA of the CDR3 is TGCGCCAGCAGCTTGGAGGGGGAAGGACGTGCCCAAGCAGATACGCAGTATTTT.

For the CDR3, the DNA is TGTGCCACCGCCGGCGGCGGGCTTATAAATACGCAGTATTTT. Translation: CATAGGGLINTQYF. The chain links TRBV10-3 to TRBJ2-3, with D maybe TRBD2 (5 bases). The ends were cut back, 10 bases at V and 7 bases at J, with 21 bases in the middle. The CDR3 loop spans 14 amino acids. CDR1 is ENHRY and CDR2 is SYGVKD in the germline V gene.

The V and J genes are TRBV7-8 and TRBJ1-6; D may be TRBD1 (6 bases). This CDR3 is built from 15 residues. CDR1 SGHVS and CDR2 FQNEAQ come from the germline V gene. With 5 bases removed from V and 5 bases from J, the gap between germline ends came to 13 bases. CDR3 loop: CASSTRRGHNSPLHF. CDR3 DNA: TGTGCCAGCAGCACACGCAGGGGTCATAATTCACCCCTCCACTTT. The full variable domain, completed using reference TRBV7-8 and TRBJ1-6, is GAGVSQSPRYKVAKRGQDVALRCDPISGHVSLFWYQQALGQGPEFLTYFQNEAQLDKSGLPSDRFFAERPEGSVSTLKIQRTQQEDSAVYLCASSTRRGHNSPLHFGNGTRLTVT.

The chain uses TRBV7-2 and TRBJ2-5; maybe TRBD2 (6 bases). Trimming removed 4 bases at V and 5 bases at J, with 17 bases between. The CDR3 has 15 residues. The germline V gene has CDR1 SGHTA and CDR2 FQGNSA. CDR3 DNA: TGTGCCAGCAGCTGGGACTCTACAGGAGGGGAGACCCAGTACTTC. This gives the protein CASSWDSTGGETQYF.

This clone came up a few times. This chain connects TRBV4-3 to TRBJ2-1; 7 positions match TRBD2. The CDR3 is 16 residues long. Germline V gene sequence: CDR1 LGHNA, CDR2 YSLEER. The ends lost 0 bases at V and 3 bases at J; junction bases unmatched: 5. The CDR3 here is CASSQDNWGGYNEQFF. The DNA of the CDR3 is TGCGCCAGCAGCCAAGATAACTGGGGGGGCTACAATGAGCAGTTCTTC.

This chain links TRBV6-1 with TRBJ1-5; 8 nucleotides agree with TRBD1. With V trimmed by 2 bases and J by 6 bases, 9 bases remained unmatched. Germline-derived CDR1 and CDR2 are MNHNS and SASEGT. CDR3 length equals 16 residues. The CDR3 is CASSEWSTGAGQPQHF. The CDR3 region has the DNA TGTGCCAGCAGTGAATGGTCGACAGGGGCGGGTCAGCCCCAGCATTTT.

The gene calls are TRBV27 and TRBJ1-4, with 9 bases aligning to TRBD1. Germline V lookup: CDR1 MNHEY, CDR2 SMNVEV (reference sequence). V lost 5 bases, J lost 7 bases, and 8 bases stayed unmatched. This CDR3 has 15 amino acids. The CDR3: CASSDLQGAGEKLFF. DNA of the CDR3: TGTGCCAGCAGTGACCTACAGGGGGCGGGTGAAAAACTGTTTTTT.

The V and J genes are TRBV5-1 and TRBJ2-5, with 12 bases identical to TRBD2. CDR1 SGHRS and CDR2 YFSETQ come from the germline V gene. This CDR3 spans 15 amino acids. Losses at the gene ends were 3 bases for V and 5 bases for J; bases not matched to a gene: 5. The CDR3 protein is CASSSLGTSGETQYF. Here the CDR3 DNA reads TGCGCCAGCAGCTCTCTGGGGACTAGCGGGGAGACCCAGTACTTC.

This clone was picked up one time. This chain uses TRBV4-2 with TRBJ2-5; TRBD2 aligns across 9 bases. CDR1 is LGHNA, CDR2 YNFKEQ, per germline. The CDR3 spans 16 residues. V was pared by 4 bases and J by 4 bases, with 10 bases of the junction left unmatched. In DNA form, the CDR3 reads TGTGCCAGCAGCCTGGGACTAGCCGCTGTTGGAGAGACCCAGTACTTC. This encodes CASSLGLAAVGETQYF.

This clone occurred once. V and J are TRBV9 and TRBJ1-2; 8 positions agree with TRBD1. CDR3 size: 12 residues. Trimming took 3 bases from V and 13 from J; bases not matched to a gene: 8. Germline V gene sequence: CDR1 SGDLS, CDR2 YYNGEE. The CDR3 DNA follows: TGTGCCAGCAGCGGAGGCTGGGACAGGATCACCTTC. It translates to CASSGGWDRITF.

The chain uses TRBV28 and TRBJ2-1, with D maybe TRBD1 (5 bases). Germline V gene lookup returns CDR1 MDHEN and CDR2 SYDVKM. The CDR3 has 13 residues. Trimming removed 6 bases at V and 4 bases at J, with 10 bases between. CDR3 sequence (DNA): TGTGCCAGCAGGGGGCGAGTTTACAATGAGCAGTTCTTC. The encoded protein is CASRGRVYNEQFF.